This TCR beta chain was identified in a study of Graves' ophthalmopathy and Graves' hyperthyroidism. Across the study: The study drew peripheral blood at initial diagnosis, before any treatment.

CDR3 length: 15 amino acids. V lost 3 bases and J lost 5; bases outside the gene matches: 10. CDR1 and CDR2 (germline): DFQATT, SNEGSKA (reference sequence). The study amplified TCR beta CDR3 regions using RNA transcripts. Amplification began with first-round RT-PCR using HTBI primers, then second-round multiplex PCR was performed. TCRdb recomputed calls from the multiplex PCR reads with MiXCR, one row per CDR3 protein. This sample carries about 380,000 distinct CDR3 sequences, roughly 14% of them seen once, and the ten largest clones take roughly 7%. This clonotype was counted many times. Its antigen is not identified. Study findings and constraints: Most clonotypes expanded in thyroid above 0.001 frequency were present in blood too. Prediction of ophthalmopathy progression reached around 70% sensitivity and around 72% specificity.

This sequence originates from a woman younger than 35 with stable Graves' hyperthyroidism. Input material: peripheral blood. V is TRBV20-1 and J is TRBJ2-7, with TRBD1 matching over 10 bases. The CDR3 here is CSARAPGQGIHEQYF. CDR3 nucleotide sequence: TGCAGTGCTAGGGCCCCGGGACAGGGGATACACGAGCAGTACTTC.